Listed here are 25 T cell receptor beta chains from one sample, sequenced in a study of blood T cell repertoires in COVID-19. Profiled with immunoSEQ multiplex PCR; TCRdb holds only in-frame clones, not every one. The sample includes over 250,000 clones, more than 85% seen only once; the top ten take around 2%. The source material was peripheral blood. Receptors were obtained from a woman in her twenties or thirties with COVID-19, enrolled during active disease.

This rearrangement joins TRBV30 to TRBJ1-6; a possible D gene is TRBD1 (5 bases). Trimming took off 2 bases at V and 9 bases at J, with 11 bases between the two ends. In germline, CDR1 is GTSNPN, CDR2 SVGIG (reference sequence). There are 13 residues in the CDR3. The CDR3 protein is CAWSPGVGSPLHF. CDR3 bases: TGTGCCTGGAGTCCGGGGGTAGGTTCACCCCTCCACTTT.

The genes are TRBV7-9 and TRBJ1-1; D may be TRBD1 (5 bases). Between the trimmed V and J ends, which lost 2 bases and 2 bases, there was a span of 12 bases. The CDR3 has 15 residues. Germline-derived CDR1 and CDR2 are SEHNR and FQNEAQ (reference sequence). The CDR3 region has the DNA TGTGCCAGCAGCTTAAACACAGGCCGAAACACTGAAGCTTTCTTT. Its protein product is CASSLNTGRNTEAFF.

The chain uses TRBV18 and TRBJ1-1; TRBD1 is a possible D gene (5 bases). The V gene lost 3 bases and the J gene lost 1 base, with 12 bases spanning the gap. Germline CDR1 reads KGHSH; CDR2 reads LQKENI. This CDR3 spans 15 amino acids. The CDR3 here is CASSPTQGGNTEAFF. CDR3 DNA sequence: TGTGCCAGCTCACCGACTCAGGGCGGGAACACTGAAGCTTTCTTT.

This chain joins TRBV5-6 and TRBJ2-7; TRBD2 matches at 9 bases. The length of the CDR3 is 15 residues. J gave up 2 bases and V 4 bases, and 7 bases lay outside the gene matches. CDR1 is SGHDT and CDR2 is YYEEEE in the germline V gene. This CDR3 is CASSRGRATTYEQYF. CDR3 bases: TGTGCCAGCAGCCGCGGGAGGGCCACGACCTACGAGCAGTACTTC. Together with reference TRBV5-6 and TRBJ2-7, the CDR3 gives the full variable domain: DAGVTQSPTHLIKTRGQQVTLRCSPKSGHDTVSWYQQALGQGPQFIFQYYEEEERQRGNFPDRFSGHQFPNYSSELNVNALLLGDSALYLCASSRGRATTYEQYFGPGTRLTVT.

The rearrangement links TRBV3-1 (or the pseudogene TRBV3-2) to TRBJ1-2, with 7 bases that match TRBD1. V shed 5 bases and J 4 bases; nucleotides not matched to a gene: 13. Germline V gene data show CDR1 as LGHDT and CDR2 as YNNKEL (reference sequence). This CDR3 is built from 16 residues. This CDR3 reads CASSFRVSGTAYGYTF. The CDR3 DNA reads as TGTGCCAGCAGCTTCCGGGTCTCCGGGACAGCCTATGGCTACACCTTC.

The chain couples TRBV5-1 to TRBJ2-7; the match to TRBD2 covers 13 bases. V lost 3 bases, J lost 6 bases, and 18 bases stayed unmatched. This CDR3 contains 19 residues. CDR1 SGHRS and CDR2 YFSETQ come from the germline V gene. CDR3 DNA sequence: TGCGCCAGCAGCTACCCATCCCTAACGGGACTAGCGGGATTCCGCGAGCAGTACTTC. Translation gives CASSYPSLTGLAGFREQYF.

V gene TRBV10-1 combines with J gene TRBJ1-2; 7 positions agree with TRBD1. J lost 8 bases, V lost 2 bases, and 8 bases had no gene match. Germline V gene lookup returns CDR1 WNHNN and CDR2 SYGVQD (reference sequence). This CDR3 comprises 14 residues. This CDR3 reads CASSEPGQERGYTF. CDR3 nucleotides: TGCGCCAGCAGTGAGCCCGGACAGGAGAGAGGCTACACCTTC.

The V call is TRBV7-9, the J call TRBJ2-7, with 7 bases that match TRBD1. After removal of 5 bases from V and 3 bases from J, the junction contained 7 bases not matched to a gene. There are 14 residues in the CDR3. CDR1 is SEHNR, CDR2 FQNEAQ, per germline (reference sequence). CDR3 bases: TGTGCCAGCAGCCCACCCGGGACAGTCTACGAGCAGTACTTC. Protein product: CASSPPGTVYEQYF.

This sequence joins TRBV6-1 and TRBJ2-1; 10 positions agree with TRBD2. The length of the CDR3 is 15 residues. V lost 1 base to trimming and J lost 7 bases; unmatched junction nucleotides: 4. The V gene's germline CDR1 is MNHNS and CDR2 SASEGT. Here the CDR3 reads CASSEGASGSNEQFF. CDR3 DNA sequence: TGTGCCAGCAGTGAAGGGGCTAGCGGGAGTAATGAGCAGTTCTTC.

The CDR3 sequence is CASLDSYSYNEQFF. The CDR3 DNA sequence: TGTGCCAGCTTAGACTCGTACTCCTACAATGAGCAGTTCTTC. The chain recombines TRBV18 with TRBJ2-1, with D uncertain. Germline V gene sequence: CDR1 KGHSH, CDR2 LQKENI. V shed 7 bases and J shed 0 bases, with 10 bases lying between them. The CDR3 extends over 14 amino acids.

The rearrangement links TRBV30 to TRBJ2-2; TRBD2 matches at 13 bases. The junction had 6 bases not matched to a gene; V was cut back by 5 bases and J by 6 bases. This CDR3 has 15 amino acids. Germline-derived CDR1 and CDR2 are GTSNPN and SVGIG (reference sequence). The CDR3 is CAWGTGTSGAGELFF. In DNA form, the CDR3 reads TGTGCCTGGGGAACCGGGACTAGCGGGGCCGGGGAGCTGTTTTTT.

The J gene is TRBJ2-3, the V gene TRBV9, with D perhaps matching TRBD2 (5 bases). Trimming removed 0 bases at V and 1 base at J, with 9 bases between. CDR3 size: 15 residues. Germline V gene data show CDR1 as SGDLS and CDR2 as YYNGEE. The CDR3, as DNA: TGTGCCAGCAGCGTAGTTGGAGGCCGCACAGATACGCAGTATTTT. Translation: CASSVVGGRTDTQYF.

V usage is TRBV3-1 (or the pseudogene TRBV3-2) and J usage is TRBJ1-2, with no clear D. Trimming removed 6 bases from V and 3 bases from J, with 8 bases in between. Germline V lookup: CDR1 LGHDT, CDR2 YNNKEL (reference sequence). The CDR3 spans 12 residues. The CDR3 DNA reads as TGTGCCAGCAGGGGCCTCGACTATGGCTACACCTTC. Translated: CASRGLDYGYTF.

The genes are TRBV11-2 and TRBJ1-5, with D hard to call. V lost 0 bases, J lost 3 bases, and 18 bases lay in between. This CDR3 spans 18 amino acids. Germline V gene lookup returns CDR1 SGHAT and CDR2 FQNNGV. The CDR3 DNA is TGTGCCAGCAGCTTAGAATTTGGAGGGATAAGACTCAATCAGCCCCAGCATTTT. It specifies CASSLEFGGIRLNQPQHF.

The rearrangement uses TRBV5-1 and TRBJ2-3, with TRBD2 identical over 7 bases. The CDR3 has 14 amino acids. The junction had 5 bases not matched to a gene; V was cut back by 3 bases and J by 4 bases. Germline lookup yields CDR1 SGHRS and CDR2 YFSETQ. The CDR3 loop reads CASSWAGAADTQYF. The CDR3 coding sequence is TGCGCCAGCAGCTGGGCGGGAGCCGCAGATACGCAGTATTTT.

The CDR3 loop is CASSWTGLMNTEAFF. DNA for the CDR3: TGTGCCAGTAGTTGGACAGGACTTATGAACACTGAAGCTTTCTTT. V gene TRBV19 combines with J gene TRBJ1-1, with 7 positions matching TRBD1. The junction had 6 bases not matched to a gene; V was cut back by 5 bases and J by 0 bases. The germline V gene has CDR1 LNHDA and CDR2 SQIVND (reference sequence). The CDR3 runs to 15 residues.

The CDR3 DNA is TGTGCCAGCAGCTTGGCCAAGGGACAGGGGGCGATCGGGGAGCTGTTTTTT. Protein product: CASSLAKGQGAIGELFF. V is TRBV5-5 and J is TRBJ2-2; 12 bases match TRBD1. The CDR3 totals 17 residues. The V and J ends lost 0 bases and 7 bases, in that order; junction bases with no gene match: 7. From germline, CDR1 is SGHKS and CDR2 YYEKEE (reference sequence).

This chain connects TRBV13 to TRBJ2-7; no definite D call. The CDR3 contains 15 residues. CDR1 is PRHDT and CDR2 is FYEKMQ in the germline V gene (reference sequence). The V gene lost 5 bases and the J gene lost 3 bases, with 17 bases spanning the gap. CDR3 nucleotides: TGTGCCAGCAGCCGACTTGGTTCCTTACACTACGAGCAGTACTTC. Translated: CASSRLGSLHYEQYF.

This chain's CDR3 is CASSSGTDTEPQHF. CDR3 nucleotides: TGTGCCAGTAGTTCGGGGACAGATACCGAACCCCAGCATTTT. The V and J genes are TRBV19 and TRBJ1-5; 7 bases are a match to TRBD1. After removal of 5 bases from V and 10 bases from J, the junction contained 11 bases not matched to a gene. CDR3 size: 14 residues. Germline V gene sequence: CDR1 LNHDA, CDR2 SQIVND (reference sequence).

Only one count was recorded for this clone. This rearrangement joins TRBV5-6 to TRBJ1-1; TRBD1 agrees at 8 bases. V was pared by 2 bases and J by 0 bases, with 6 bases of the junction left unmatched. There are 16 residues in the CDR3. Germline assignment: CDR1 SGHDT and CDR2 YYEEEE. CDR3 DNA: TGTGCCAGCAGCTTCCGTGACAGGGGTATGAACACTGAAGCTTTCTTT. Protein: CASSFRDRGMNTEAFF.

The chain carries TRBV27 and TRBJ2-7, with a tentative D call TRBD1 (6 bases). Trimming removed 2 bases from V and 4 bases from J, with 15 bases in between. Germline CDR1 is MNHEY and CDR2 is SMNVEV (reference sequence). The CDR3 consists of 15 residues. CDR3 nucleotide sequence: TGTGCCAGCAGTTTAGCCGGGACATCAGATTACGAGCAGTACTTC. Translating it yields CASSLAGTSDYEQYF.

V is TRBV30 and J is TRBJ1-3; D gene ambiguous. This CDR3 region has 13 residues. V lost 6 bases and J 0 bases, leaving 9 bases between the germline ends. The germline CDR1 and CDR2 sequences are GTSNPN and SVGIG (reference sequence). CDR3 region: CACSPSSGNTIYF. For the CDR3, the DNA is TGTGCCTGCTCACCGAGCTCTGGAAACACCATATATTTT. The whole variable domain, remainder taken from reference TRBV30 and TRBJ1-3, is SQTIHQWPATLVQPVGSPLSLECTVEGTSNPNLYWYRQAAGRGLQLLFYSVGIGQISSEVPQNLSASRPQDRQFILSSKKLLLSDSGFYLCACSPSSGNTIYFGEGSWLTVV.

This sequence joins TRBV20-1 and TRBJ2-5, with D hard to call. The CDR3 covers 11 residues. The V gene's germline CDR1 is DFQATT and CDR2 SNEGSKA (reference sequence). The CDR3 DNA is TGCAGCCTAAAAAACCAAGAGACCCAGTACTTC. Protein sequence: CSLKNQETQYF.

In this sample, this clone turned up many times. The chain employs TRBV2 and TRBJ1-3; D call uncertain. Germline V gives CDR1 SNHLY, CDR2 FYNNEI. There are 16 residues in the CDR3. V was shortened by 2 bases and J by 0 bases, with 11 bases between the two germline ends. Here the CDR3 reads CASSENQASSGNTIYF. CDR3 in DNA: TGTGCCAGCAGTGAAAATCAGGCCTCCTCTGGAAACACCATATATTTT.

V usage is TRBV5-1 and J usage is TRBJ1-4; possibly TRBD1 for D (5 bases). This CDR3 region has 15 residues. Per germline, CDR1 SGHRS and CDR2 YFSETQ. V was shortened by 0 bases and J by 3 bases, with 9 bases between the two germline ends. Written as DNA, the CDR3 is TGCGCCAGCAGCTTGGGCGACAGCGCTAATGAAAAACTGTTTTTT. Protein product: CASSLGDSANEKLFF. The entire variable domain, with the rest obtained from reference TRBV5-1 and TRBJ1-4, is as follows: KAGVTQTPRYLIKTRGQQVTLSCSPISGHRSVSWYQQTPGQGLQFLFEYFSETQRNKGNFPGRFSGRQFSNSRSEMNVSTLELGDSALYLCASSLGDSANEKLFFGSGTQLSVL.